The 8 T cell receptor beta chains given below trace back to one sample, sequenced in a study of beta chain features in type 1 diabetes. Their cognate antigens are unknown. The whole isolated RNA underwent reverse transcription, so sequencing captured expressed TCRB transcripts. The protocol was immunoSEQ multiplex PCR, while the TCRdb copy is restricted to in-frame clones and leaves out a portion. The data contain some 270,000 clones, roughly a tenth of them singletons. Study-wide results and limits: In every one of the four CD4+ subsets, TCRB CDR3s were moderately but significantly shorter in Type 1 diabetes patients.

Source material: naive CD4+ T cells from blood. The receptors shown here come from a man between 25 and 39 years old with type 1 diabetes.

The chain carries TRBV25-1 and TRBJ2-7; D unresolved. The CDR3 sequence is 10 residues long. Germline CDR1 is MGHDK and CDR2 is SYGVNS. The V end was cut by 8 bases, the J end by 3 bases, with 5 bases between. CDR3 loop: CASSFYEQYF. As DNA, the CDR3 is TGTGCCAGCTCCTTCTACGAGCAGTACTTC.

This clone was seen only a few times. The genes are TRBV4-2 and TRBJ2-3; D might be TRBD2 (5 bases). Germline V CDR1 and CDR2: LGHNA, YNFKEQ. The V and J ends lost 4 bases and 4 bases respectively, with 12 bases between them. The CDR3 is 14 amino acids. For the CDR3, the DNA is TGTGCCAGCAGCCCACGGCCGGACTCAGATACGCAGTATTTT. Its protein is CASSPRPDSDTQYF.

The V gene is TRBV5-1, the J gene TRBJ2-1, with 7 bases that match TRBD1. The CDR3 is made up of 15 amino acids. The germline V gene has CDR1 SGHRS and CDR2 YFSETQ. V dropped 7 bases and J dropped 7; count of bases not matched to a gene: 14. The CDR3 sequence: CASRPSGTAPNEQFF. In DNA form, the CDR3 reads TGCGCCAGCCGTCCCTCCGGGACAGCACCAAATGAGCAGTTCTTC.

This chain joins TRBV5-1 and TRBJ1-1; D is unclear. The length of the CDR3 is 15 residues. The V end was cut by 0 bases, the J end by 4 bases, with 13 bases between. Looked up from germline, CDR1 is SGHRS and CDR2 is YFSETQ. CDR3 loop: CASSLERIRGTEAFF. The CDR3 nucleotides are TGCGCCAGCAGCTTGGAACGTATCCGGGGCACTGAAGCTTTCTTT.

The chain combines TRBV7-9 with TRBJ2-1, with D possibly TRBD2 on 6 matching bases. V lost 1 base to trimming and J lost 10 bases, with 14 bases between them. In germline, CDR1 is SEHNR, CDR2 FQNEAQ (reference sequence). CDR3 length: 14 amino acids. The CDR3 protein is CASSLVVGAGEQFF. The CDR3 DNA sequence: TGTGCCAGCAGCTTAGTGGTCGGAGCGGGCGAGCAGTTCTTC.

This clone was detected a few times. V usage is TRBV28 and J usage is TRBJ2-5; 7 nucleotides agree with TRBD1. This CDR3 has 14 residues. V trimming: 6 bases; J trimming: 5 bases; junction bases outside the gene matches: 9. The germline gives CDR1 MDHEN, CDR2 SYDVKM. The CDR3 DNA is TGTGCCAGCAGACGATCAGGGGGAGTGGAGACCCAGTACTTC. Protein product: CASRRSGGVETQYF.

This clone was observed many times. The chain links TRBV7-9 to TRBJ2-1, with 12 bases that match TRBD2. The CDR3 consists of 11 residues. Germline V lookup: CDR1 SEHNR, CDR2 FQNEAQ (reference sequence). J was trimmed by 14 bases and V by 5 bases; bases with no gene match: 1. CDR3 nucleotides: TGTGCCAGCAGCCGGACTAGCGGGAAGTTCTTC. It is translated as CASSRTSGKFF.

This clone was seen a few times. The V call is TRBV5-1, the J call TRBJ2-2, with D perhaps TRBD1 (6 bases). The CDR3 length is 17 residues. CDR1 is SGHRS, CDR2 YFSETQ, per germline. With 2 bases removed from V and 2 bases from J, the gap between germline ends came to 16 bases. The CDR3 DNA is TGCGCCAGCAGCTTTCAGGGTTTGGGGACAAACACCGGGGAGCTGTTTTTT. The encoded protein is CASSFQGLGTNTGELFF.